This T cell receptor (beta chain) was documented in a study of OX40 agonist ivuxolimab in advanced cancers. Study summary: The patients received ivuxolimab by intravenous route every 2 weeks at 0.01 to 10 mg/kg.

Produced via immunoSEQ multiplex PCR; TCRdb's table is partial and in-frame only. Among some 60,000 clones, approximately 87% were seen once, and the ten largest hold roughly 5.2%. The sample consisted of CD4+ or CD8+ T cells sorted from blood, taken in a trial of the OX40 agonist ivuxolimab. This receptor was identified in an adult with an advanced solid tumor such as melanoma, head and neck, liver or kidney cancer.

The CDR3 DNA reads as TGTGCCAGCAAGGGGGAAGGGGAGCAGTACTTC. It yields the protein CASKGEGEQYF. V gene TRBV28 combines with J gene TRBJ2-7; D possibly corresponds to TRBD1 (6 bases). Trimming left V 7 bases short and J 7 bases short, with 11 bases between. Germline assignment: CDR1 MDHEN and CDR2 SYDVKM. CDR3 size: 11 residues.